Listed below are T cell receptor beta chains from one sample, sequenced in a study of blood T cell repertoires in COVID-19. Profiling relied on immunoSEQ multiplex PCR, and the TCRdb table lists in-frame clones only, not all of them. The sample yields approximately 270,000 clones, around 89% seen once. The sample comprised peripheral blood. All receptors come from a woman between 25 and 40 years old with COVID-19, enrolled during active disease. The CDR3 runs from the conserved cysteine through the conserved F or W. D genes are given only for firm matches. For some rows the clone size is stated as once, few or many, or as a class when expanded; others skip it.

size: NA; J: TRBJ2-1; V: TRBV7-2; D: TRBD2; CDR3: CASSYRSGRDEQFF; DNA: TGTGCCAGCAGCTATCGTAGCGGGAGAGATGAGCAGTTCTTC
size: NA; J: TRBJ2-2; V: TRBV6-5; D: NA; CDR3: CASSYYRNTGELFF; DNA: TGTGCCAGCAGTTACTACAGGAACACCGGGGAGCTGTTTTTT
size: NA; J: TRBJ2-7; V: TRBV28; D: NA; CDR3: CASSLRVGSYEQYF; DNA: TGTGCCAGCAGTCTACGAGTCGGCTCCTACGAGCAGTACTTC
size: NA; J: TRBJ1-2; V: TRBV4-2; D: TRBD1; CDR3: CASSPISGQDPRGYTF; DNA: TGTGCCAGCAGCCCAATTTCCGGACAGGATCCGCGCGGCTACACCTTC
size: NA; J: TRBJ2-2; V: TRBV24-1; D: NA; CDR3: CATPHGSEKLFF; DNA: TGTGCCACCCCTCACGGGTCCGAGAAGCTGTTTTTT
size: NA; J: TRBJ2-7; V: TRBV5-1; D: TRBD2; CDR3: CASSKIAGGPNEQYF; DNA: TGCGCCAGCAGCAAGATAGCGGGGGGGCCAAACGAGCAGTACTTC
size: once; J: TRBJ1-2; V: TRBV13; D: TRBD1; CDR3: CASSSTMTGDNGYTF; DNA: TGTGCCAGCAGTTCTACGATGACAGGGGATAATGGCTACACCTTC
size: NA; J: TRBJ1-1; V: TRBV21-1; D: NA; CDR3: CASNRGRTTEAFF; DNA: TGTGCCAGCAACCGGGGTCGAACTACTGAAGCTTTCTTT
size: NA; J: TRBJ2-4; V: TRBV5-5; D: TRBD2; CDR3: CASSLELAENIQYF; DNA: TGTGCCAGCAGCTTGGAACTAGCGGAAAACATTCAGTACTTC
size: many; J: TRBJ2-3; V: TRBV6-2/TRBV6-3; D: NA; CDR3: CASSYWLVRITDTQYF; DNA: TGTGCCAGCAGTTACTGGCTAGTCCGGATCACAGATACGCAGTATTTT
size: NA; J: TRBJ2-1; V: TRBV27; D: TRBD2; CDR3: CASSLTPSGSLGDEQFF; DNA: TGTGCCAGCAGTTTAACCCCTAGCGGGAGTTTAGGCGATGAGCAGTTCTTC
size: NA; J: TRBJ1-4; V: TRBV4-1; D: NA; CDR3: CASSQVGGRNEKLFF; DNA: TGCGCCAGCAGCCAAGTCGGGGGGAGGAATGAAAAACTGTTTTTT
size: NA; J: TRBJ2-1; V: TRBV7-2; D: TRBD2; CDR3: CASSLTSGGVSYNEQFF; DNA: TGTGCCAGCAGCTTGACTAGCGGGGGGGTCTCCTACAATGAGCAGTTCTTC
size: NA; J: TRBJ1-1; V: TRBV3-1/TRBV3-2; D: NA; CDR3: CASSQGASLNTEAFF; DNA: TGTGCCAGCAGCCAAGGAGCTAGTTTAAACACTGAAGCTTTCTTT
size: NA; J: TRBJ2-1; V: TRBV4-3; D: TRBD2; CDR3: CASSQGTSGRKGNEQFF; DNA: TGCGCCAGCAGCCAAGGGACTAGCGGGAGAAAAGGCAATGAGCAGTTCTTC
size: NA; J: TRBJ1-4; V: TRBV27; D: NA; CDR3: CASSTGAGKLFF; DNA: TGTGCCAGCAGCACAGGTGCGGGGAAACTGTTTTTT
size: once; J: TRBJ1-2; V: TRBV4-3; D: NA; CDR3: CASSQQGGGYTF; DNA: TGCGCCAGCAGCCAACAGGGTGGTGGCTACACCTTC
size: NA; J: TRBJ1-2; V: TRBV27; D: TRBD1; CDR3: CASREIGTANYGYTF; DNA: TGTGCCAGCAGAGAAATTGGGACAGCTAACTATGGCTACACCTTC
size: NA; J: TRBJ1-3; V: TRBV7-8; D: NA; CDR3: CASSLGRTVEEGNTIYF; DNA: TGTGCCAGCAGCTTAGGCCGGACAGTCGAGGAAGGAAACACCATATATTTT
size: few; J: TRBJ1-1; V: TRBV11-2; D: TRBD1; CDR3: CASSPGQGARTEAFF; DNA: TGTGCCAGCAGCCCCGGACAGGGGGCGCGAACTGAAGCTTTCTTT
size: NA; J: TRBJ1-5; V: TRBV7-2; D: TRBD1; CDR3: CASSSRGQGNQPQHF; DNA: TGTGCCAGCAGCTCCCGGGGACAGGGGAACCAGCCCCAGCATTTT
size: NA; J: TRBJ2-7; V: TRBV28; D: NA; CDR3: CASRQGSGEQYF; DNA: TGTGCCAGCAGGCAGGGCTCGGGCGAGCAGTACTTC
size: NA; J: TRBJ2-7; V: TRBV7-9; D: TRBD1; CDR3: CANQQGQGYEQYF; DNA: TGTGCCAACCAGCAGGGACAGGGTTACGAGCAGTACTTC
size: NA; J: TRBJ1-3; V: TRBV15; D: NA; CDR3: CATGGTHWTPSGNTIYF; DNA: TGTGCCACCGGTGGGACACACTGGACTCCCTCTGGAAACACCATATATTTT
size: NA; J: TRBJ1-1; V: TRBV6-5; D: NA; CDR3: CASRPHIQEAFF; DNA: TGTGCCAGCAGACCCCACATCCAGGAAGCTTTCTTT
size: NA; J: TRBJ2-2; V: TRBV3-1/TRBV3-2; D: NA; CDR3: CASSPRGGKAGELFF; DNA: TGTGCCAGCAGCCCCCGGGGCGGGAAGGCCGGGGAGCTGTTTTTT
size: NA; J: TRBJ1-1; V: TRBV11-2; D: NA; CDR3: CASSFVTGETEAFF; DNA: TGTGCCAGCAGCTTCGTGACGGGTGAAACTGAAGCTTTCTTT
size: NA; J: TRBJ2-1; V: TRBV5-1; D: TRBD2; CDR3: CASSPTSGWYNEQFF; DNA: TGCGCCAGCAGCCCGACTAGCGGGTGGTACAATGAGCAGTTCTTC
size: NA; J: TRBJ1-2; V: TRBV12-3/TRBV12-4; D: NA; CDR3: CASSLDPSRYTF; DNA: TGTGCCAGCAGTTTAGATCCGAGCCGCTACACCTTC
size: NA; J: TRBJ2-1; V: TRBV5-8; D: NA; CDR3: CASSLSDSGAGEQFF; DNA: TGTGCCAGCAGCTTGAGCGATAGCGGAGCTGGTGAGCAGTTCTTC
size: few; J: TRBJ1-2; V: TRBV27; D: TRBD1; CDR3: CASSRTGNYGYTF; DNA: TGTGCCAGCAGCCGGACAGGGAATTATGGCTACACCTTC
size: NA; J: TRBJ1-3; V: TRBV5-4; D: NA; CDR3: CASRDSSGNTIYF; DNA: TGTGCCAGCAGGGACAGCTCTGGAAACACCATATATTTT
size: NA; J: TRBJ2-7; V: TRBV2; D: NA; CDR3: CASQAGFYEQYF; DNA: TGTGCCAGCCAGGCAGGGTTCTACGAGCAGTACTTC
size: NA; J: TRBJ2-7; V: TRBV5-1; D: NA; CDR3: CASSLGQQRGVNEQYF; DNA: TGCGCCAGCAGCCTCGGACAGCAAAGAGGGGTGAACGAGCAGTACTTC
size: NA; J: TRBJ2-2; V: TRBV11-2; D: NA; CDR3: CASSLVQDNTGELFF; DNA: TGTGCCAGCAGCTTAGTACAGGATAACACCGGGGAGCTGTTTTTT
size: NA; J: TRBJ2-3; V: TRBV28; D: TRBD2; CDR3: CASSYGSGGPTDTQYF; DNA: TGTGCCAGCAGTTACGGTAGCGGGGGACCAACAGATACGCAGTATTTT
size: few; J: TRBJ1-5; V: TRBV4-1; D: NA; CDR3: CASSQDPVNQPQHF; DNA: TGCGCCAGCAGCCAAGATCCGGTCAATCAGCCCCAGCATTTT
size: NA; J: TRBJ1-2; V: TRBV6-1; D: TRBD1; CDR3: CASSESGTGNGGYTF; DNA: TGTGCCAGCAGTGAATCCGGGACAGGGAACGGTGGCTACACCTTC
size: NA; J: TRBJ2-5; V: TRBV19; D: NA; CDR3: CASPQGGETQYF; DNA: TGTGCCAGCCCCCAAGGAGGAGAGACCCAGTACTTC
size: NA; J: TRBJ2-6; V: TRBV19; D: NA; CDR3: CASSRSGANVLTF; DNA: TGTGCCAGTTCCCGCTCTGGGGCCAACGTCCTGACTTTC
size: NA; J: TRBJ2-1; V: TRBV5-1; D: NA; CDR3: CASSLAYREGGEQFF; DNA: TGCGCCAGCAGCTTGGCCTACAGGGAGGGCGGTGAGCAGTTCTTC
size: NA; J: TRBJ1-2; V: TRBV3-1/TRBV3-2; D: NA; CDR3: CASSQGQNNYGYTF; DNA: TGTGCCAGCAGCCAAGGACAGAATAACTATGGCTACACCTTC